This entry features one T cell receptor beta chain sequence. The sample belongs to a study of blood T cell repertoires in COVID-19. Study context: In each case, the material was cDNA or gDNA derived from T cells, B-cell-depleted T cells, or PBMCs.

Authors' methods: Amplification with reference gene primers provided the estimates of nucleated cell counts. Clones were sequenced by immunoSEQ multiplex PCR, and TCRdb holds only the in-frame ones, with some missing. The V and J calls and clone size come from that table; D and trimming were worked out from the DNA. This table holds 150,000 to 200,000 clones, roughly 85% found once. With V trimmed by 4 bases and J by 2 bases, 7 bases remained unmatched. This CDR3 comprises 15 residues. Germline values: CDR1 LNHDA, CDR2 SQIVND (reference sequence). The origin of this receptor is a woman aged 18-29 years who had recovered from COVID-19. The sequencing sample was made of PBMCs or T cells enriched from blood (not recorded which). The chain couples TRBV19 to TRBJ1-2, with 7 bases lining up with TRBD1. CDR3 residues: CASSTDRTGNYGYTF. The DNA of the CDR3 is TGTGCCAGTAGTACCGACCGGACAGGAAACTATGGCTACACCTTC.